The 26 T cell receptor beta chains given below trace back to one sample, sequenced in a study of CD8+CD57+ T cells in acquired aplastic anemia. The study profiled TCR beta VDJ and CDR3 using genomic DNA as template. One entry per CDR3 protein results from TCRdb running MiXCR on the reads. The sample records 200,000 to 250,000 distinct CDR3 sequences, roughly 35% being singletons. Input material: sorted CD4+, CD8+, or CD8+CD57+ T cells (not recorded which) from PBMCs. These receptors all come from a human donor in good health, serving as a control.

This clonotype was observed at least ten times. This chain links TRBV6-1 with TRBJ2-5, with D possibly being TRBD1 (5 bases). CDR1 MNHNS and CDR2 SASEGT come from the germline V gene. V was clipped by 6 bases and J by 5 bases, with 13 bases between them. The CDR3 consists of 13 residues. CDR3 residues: CASRRGLGETQYF. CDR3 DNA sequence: TGTGCCAGCAGAAGGGGTTTGGGGGAGACCCAGTACTTC.

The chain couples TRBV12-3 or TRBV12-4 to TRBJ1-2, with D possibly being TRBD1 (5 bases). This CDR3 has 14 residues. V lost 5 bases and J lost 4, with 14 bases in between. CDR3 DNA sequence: TGTGCCAGCAGTCCAGGGCTGGGTGGCTATGGCTACACCTTC. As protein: CASSPGLGGYGYTF.

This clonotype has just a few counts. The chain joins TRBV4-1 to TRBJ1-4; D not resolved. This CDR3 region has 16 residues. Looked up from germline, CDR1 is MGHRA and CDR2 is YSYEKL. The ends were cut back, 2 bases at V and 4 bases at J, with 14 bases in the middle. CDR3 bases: TGCGCCAGCAGCCAATACGGGCCAGGTTATAATGAAAAACTGTTTTTT. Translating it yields CASSQYGPGYNEKLFF.

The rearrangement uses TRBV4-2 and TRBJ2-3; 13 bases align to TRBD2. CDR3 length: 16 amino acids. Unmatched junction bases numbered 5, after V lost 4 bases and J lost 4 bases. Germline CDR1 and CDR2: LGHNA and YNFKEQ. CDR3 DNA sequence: TGTGCCAGCAGCCGAGGGACTAGCGGGGATTCAGATACGCAGTATTTT. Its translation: CASSRGTSGDSDTQYF.

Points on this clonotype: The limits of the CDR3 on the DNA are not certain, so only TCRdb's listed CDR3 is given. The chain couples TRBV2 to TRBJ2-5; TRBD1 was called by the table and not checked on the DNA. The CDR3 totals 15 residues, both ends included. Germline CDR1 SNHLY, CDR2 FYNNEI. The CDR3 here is CASILDRGDWETQYF.

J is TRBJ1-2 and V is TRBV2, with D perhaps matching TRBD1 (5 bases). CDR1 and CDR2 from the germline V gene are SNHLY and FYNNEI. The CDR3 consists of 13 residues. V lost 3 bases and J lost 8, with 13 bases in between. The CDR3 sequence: CASSELQGVGYTF. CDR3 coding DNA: TGTGCCAGCAGTGAGTTGCAGGGTGTAGGCTACACCTTC.

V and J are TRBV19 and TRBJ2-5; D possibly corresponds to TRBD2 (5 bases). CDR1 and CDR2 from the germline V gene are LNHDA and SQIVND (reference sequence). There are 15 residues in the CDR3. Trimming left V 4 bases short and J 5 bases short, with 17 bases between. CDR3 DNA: TGTGCCAGTAGTACCCAGCGAGGGAGACGGGAGACCCAGTACTTC. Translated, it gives CASSTQRGRRETQYF.

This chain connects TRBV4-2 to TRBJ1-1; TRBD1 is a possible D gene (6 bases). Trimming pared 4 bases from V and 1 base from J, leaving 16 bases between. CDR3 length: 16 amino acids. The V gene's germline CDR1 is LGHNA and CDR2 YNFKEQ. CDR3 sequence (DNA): TGTGCCAGCAGCCCCGGTAACAGGGTACAGAACACTGAAGCTTTCTTT. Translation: CASSPGNRVQNTEAFF.

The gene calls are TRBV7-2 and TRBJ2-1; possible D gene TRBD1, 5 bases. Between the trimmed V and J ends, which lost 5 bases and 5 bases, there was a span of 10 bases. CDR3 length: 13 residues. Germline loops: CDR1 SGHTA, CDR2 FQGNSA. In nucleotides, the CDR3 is TGTGCCAGCAGCCCCGACAGACACAATGAGCAGTTCTTC. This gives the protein CASSPDRHNEQFF. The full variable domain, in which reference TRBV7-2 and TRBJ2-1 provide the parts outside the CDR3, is GAGVSQSPSNKVTEKGKDVELRCDPISGHTALYWYRQSLGQGLEFLIYFQGNSAPDKSGLPSDRFSAERTGGSVSTLTIQRTQQEDSAVYLCASSPDRHNEQFFGPGTRLTVL.

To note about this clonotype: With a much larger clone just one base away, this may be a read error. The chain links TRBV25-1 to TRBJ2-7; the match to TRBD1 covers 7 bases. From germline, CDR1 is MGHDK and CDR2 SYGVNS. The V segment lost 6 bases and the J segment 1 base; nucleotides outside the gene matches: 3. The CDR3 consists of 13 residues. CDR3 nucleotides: TGTGCCAGCAGCCAGGACAGGTCCTACGAGCAGTACTTC. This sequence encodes CASSQDRSYEQYF.

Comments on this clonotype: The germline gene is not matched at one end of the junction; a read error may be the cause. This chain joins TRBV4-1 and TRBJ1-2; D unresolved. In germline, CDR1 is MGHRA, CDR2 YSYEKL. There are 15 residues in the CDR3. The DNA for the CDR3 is TGCGCCGGCAGCCAACCCTCAAAGGGCTATAGGGACTACACCTTC. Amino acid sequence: CAGSQPSKGYRDYTF.

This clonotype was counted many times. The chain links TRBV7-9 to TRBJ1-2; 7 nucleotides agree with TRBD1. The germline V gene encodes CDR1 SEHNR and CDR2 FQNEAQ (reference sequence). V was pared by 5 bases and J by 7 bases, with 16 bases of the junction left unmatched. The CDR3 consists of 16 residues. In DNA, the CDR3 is TGTGCCAGCAGCCGCCTCCCCGGGACAGTCTATCCTGGCTACACCTTC. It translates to CASSRLPGTVYPGYTF.

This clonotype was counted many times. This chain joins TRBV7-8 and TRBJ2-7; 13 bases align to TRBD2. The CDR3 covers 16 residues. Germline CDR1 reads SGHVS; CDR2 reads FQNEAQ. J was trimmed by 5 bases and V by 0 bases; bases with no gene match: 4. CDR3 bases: TGTGCCAGCAGCTTAGCAGGACTAGCGGGAGTCGACGAGCAGTACTTC. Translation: CASSLAGLAGVDEQYF.

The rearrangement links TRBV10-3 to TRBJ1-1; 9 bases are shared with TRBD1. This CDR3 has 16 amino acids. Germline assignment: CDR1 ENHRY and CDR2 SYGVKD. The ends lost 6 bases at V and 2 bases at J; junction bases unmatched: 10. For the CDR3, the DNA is TGTGCCATCAGGGGGACAGGGACGTGGGGAAACACTGAAGCTTTCTTT. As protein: CAIRGTGTWGNTEAFF.

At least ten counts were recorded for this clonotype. This chain's CDR3 is CASSERASMNTEAFF. The CDR3 DNA sequence: TGTGCCAGCAGTGAACGGGCGAGTATGAACACTGAAGCTTTCTTT. The chain joins TRBV2 to TRBJ1-1; D ambiguous. With 2 bases removed from V and 0 bases from J, the gap between germline ends came to 10 bases. Germline CDR1 and CDR2: SNHLY and FYNNEI. This CDR3 contains 15 residues. Combining the CDR3 with reference TRBV2 and TRBJ1-1 gives the whole variable domain EPEVTQTPSHQVTQMGQEVILRCVPISNHLYFYWYRQILGQKVEFLVSFYNNEISEKSEIFDDQFSVERPDGSNFTLKIRSTKLEDSAMYFCASSERASMNTEAFFGQGTRLTVV.

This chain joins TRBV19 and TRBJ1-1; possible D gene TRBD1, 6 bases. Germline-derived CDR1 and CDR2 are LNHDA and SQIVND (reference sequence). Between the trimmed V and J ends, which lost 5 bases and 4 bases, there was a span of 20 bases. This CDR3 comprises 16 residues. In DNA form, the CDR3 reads TGTGCCAGTAGTCGGGGGGGGCCTTTAAGGAGCACTGAAGCTTTCTTT. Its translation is CASSRGGPLRSTEAFF.

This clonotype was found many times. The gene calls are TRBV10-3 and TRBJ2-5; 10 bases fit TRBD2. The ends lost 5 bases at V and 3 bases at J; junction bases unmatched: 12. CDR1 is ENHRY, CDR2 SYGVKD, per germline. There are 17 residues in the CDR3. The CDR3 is CAISSNRTSGDKETQYF. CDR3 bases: TGTGCCATCAGTTCCAACCGGACTAGCGGAGATAAAGAGACCCAGTACTTC.

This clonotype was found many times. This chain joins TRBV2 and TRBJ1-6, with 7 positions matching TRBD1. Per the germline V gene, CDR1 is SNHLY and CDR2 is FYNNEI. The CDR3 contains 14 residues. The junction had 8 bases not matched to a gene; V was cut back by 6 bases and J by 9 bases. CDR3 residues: CASSVQGSGSPLHF. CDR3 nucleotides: TGTGCCAGCAGCGTACAGGGGTCTGGTTCACCCCTCCACTTT.

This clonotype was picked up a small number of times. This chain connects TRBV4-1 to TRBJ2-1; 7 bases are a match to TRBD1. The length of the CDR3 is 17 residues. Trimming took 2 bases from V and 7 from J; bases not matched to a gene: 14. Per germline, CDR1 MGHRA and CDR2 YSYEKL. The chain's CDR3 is CASSQPARQGLGNEQFF. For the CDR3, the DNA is TGCGCCAGCAGCCAACCCGCACGACAGGGATTGGGAAATGAGCAGTTCTTC.

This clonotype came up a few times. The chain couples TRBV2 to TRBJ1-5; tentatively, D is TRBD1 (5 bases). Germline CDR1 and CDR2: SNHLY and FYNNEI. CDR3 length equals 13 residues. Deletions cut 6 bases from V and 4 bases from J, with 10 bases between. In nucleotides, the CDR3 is TGTGCCAGCAGGAAAAGGGGTAATCAGCCCCAGCATTTT. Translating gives CASRKRGNQPQHF.

The CDR3 sequence: CASSPEGQGGSNEQYF. CDR3 DNA: TGTGCCAGTAGTCCGGAGGGACAGGGGGGAAGTAACGAGCAGTACTTC. The chain links TRBV19 to TRBJ2-7; TRBD1 aligns across 11 bases. In germline, CDR1 is LNHDA, CDR2 SQIVND (reference sequence). V lost 5 bases, J lost 5 bases, and 11 bases stayed unmatched. This CDR3 has 16 amino acids.

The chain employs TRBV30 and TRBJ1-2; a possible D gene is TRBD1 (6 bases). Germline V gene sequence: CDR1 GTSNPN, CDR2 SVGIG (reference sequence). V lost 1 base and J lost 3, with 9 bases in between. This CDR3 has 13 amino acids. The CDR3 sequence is CAWSEGVYYGYTF. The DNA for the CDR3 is TGTGCCTGGAGTGAGGGGGTCTACTATGGCTACACCTTC.

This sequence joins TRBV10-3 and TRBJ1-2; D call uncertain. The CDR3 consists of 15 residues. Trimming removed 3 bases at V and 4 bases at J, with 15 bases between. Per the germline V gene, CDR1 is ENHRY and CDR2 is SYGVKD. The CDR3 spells CAISDPQIVGYGYTF. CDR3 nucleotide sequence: TGTGCCATCAGTGATCCACAAATCGTCGGCTATGGCTACACCTTC.

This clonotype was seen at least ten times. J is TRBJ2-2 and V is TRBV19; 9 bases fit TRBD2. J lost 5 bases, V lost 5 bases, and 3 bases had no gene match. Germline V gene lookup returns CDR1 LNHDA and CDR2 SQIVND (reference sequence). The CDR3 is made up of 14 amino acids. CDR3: CASSVAGETGELFF. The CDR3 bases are TGTGCCAGTAGTGTAGCGGGAGAAACCGGGGAGCTGTTTTTT.

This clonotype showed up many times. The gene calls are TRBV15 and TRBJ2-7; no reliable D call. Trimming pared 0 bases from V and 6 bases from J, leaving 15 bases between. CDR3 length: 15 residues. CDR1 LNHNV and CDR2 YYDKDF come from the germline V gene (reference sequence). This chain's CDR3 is CATSRDSGPRSEQYF. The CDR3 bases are TGTGCCACCAGCAGAGATTCCGGCCCGCGGAGCGAGCAGTACTTC.

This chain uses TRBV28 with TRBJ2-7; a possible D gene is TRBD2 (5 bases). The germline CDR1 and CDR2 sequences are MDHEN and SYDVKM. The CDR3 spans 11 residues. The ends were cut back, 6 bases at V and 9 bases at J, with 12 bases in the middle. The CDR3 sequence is CASSLLGVQYF. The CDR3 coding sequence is TGTGCCAGCAGCCTTTTGGGAGTGCAGTACTTC.